The clone carrying this T cell receptor (beta chain) was detected a few times. The antigen is not known. The record originates from a study of beta chain features in type 1 diabetes. Overall study findings and caveats: When Type 1 diabetes patients were examined, their TCRB CDR3s proved moderately but significantly shorter in all four CD4+ subsets.

CDR1 and CDR2 from the germline V gene are SGHAT and FQNNGV. The junction had 4 bases not matched to a gene; V was cut back by 4 bases and J by 4 bases. The CDR3 contains 14 residues. Expressed TCRB transcripts were sequenced because the isolated RNA had all been reverse transcribed beforehand. Method: immunoSEQ multiplex PCR; TCRdb's copy keeps in-frame clones and lacks some. The table records hundreds of thousands of clones, about an eighth of them present only once. The V call is TRBV11-2, the J call TRBJ1-1; 9 bases are a match to TRBD1. The material sequenced was naive CD4+ T cells from blood. The origin of this receptor is a man younger than 35 with type 1 diabetes. CDR3 nucleotide sequence: TGTGCCAGCAGCTCGCCGGGACAGGGCACTGAAGCTTTCTTT. Amino acids: CASSSPGQGTEAFF.